This T cell receptor beta chain is drawn from a study of beta chain features in type 1 diabetes. The CDR3 consists of 14 residues. Trimming removed 0 bases at V and 0 bases at J, with 5 bases between. Germline-derived CDR1 and CDR2 are LNHNV and YYDKDF (reference sequence). Overall study findings and caveats: Researchers report that Type 1 diabetes patients had moderately but significantly shorter TCRB CDR3s across all four CD4+ subsets.

This clone has a count of ten or more. The antigen remains undetermined. Sequencing targeted expressed TCRB transcripts, as all isolated RNA had been reverse transcribed. Generated by immunoSEQ multiplex PCR, the TCRdb table keeps only in-frame clones and is missing some. Among some 270,000 clones, about 8.5% were seen once, and the ten largest hold under 1.3%. Each of the CD4+ naive, central memory, regulatory and stem cell-like memory populations was sorted via CD45RO/CCR7/CD25/CD127/CD95/CD27. The specimen sequenced was central memory CD4+ T cells from blood. The origin of this receptor is a woman aged 18-30 years in good health. The rearrangement uses TRBV15 and TRBJ2-5; possibly TRBD1 for D (5 bases). Here the CDR3 reads CATSRDRDQETQYF. The CDR3 coding sequence is TGTGCCACCAGCAGAGACAGGGACCAAGAGACCCAGTACTTC.